These T cell receptor beta chains were read from a single sample in a study of shared clonotypes between healthy human individuals. The assay was immunoSEQ multiplex PCR, and TCRdb's table has in-frame clones only and misses some. This repertoire shows about 2.4 million clones, roughly 93% found once; its top ten account for roughly 0.39%. Material for sequencing was naive CD4+ T cells from PBMCs. The origin of the receptors is a man younger than 35 in good health. Some clones in this sample may be carry-over from other donors' samples. The CDR3 runs from the conserved cysteine through the conserved F or W. Fields, in order: J gene, clone size, V gene, D gene, CDR3 DNA, CDR3 protein. D genes are given only for firm matches. Where a row states a size, it is once, few, many or the class of an expanded clone; other rows omit it.

>TRBJ2-7|-|TRBV2|TRBD2
TGTGCCAGCAGTGTGGCTAGCGGGAGGCTTTCCTACGAGCAGTACTTC
CASSVASGRLSYEQYF
>TRBJ2-1|-|TRBV11-3|-
TGTGCCAGCAGCCCGGGCGGGACAGTTGATGAGCAGTTCTTC
CASSPGGTVDEQFF
>TRBJ2-7|-|TRBV21-1|-
TGTGCCAGCAGCCCAAAGGGTGCGTATTACTACGAGCAGTACTTC
CASSPKGAYYYEQYF
>TRBJ2-5|-|TRBV9|-
TGTGCCAGCAGCCCCCGGCTGCAAGAGACCCAGTACTTC
CASSPRLQETQYF
>TRBJ2-3|-|TRBV6-4|TRBD1
TGTGCCAGCAGTCTTACAGGGGTCGGGGCAGATACGCAGTATTTT
CASSLTGVGADTQYF
>TRBJ1-2|-|TRBV6-5|TRBD1
TGTGCCAGCAGTCGCTCCGGGACAGGACTCTATGGCTACACCTTC
CASSRSGTGLYGYTF
>TRBJ2-7|-|TRBV4-3|-
TGCGCCAGCAGCCAATCCCCCCGATCGGGGTACGAGCAGTACTTC
CASSQSPRSGYEQYF
>TRBJ1-4|-|TRBV5-4|-
TGTGCCAGCAGCCCGTCGGGAGGGATTAATGAAAAACTGTTTTTT
CASSPSGGINEKLFF
>TRBJ2-1|-|TRBV4-2|TRBD2
TGTGCCAGCAGCCGAGGACTAGCGGGAGATCTAAATGAGCAGTTCTTC
CASSRGLAGDLNEQFF
>TRBJ2-5|-|TRBV2|-
TGTGCCAGCAGTGGACAGGGAGGGGCCCAAGAGACCCAGTACTTC
CASSGQGGAQETQYF
>TRBJ1-2|-|TRBV2|-
TGTGCCAGCAAGGAGGACGGCTACACCTTC
CASKEDGYTF
>TRBJ1-5|-|TRBV19|TRBD1
TGTGCCAGTAGTAAGACAGGGGGCAATCAGCCCCAGCATTTT
CASSKTGGNQPQHF
>TRBJ1-1|-|TRBV5-5|TRBD1
TGTGCCAGCAGCTCGGTTCGACAGGGCGTAGCAGCTTTCTTT
CASSSVRQGVAAFF
>TRBJ1-2|-|TRBV28|TRBD1
TGTGCCACGATGGATGGGGGGACAGGGACGGGTGGCTACACCTTC
CATMDGGTGTGGYTF
>TRBJ2-7|-|TRBV28|-
TGTGCCAGCAGTTTAGGGCTCGCCTACGAGCAGTACTTC
CASSLGLAYEQYF
>TRBJ2-7|-|TRBV6-5|-
TGTGCCAGCAGTTACCTAAACTCCTACGAGCAGTACTTC
CASSYLNSYEQYF
>TRBJ2-3|-|TRBV18|-
TGTGCCAGCTCAGACCTCGAGGGGGCAGATACGCAGTATTTT
CASSDLEGADTQYF
>TRBJ1-5|-|TRBV27|-
TGTGCCAGCAGTTTATTAGTCAATCAGCCCCAGCATTTT
CASSLLVNQPQHF
>TRBJ2-7|-|TRBV2|-
TGTGCCAGCAGGCAGGACTCTTACGAGCAGTACTTC
CASRQDSYEQYF
>TRBJ1-1|-|TRBV7-9|-
TGTGCCAGCAGCCCGAGCCACCTTAACACTGAAGCTTTCTTT
CASSPSHLNTEAFF
>TRBJ1-1|-|TRBV7-9|-
TGTGCCAGCATAAAGGGGGTTGAAGCTTTCTTT
CASIKGVEAFF
>TRBJ2-1|-|TRBV9|TRBD2
TGTGCCAGCAGCGTAGCTAGCGGGAGGGCCAGTGAGCAGTTCTTC
CASSVASGRASEQFF
>TRBJ2-7|-|TRBV29-1|TRBD2
TGCAGCGTTCACGCCAAGGGGACTAGTTTTGGCGAGCAGTACTTC
CSVHAKGTSFGEQYF
>TRBJ2-4|-|TRBV28|-
TGTGCCAGCAGTTTTGAACAGGCGGGCAAAAACATTCAGTACTTC
CASSFEQAGKNIQYF
>TRBJ1-1|-|TRBV2|-
TGTGCCAGCAGTGAATCTTCCCCCAGAACTGAAGCTTTCTTT
CASSESSPRTEAFF
>TRBJ1-2|-|TRBV6-5|-
TGTGCCAGCAGCTCCCCGGGGGGGGGAAACTATGGCTACACCTTC
CASSSPGGGNYGYTF
>TRBJ2-1|-|TRBV6-5|TRBD2
TGTGCCAGCAGCCGGTCTAGCGGGAGACCCGAGCAGTTCTTC
CASSRSSGRPEQFF
>TRBJ2-2|-|TRBV9|-
TGTGCCAGCAGCGTAGATGGGCAGCCCACCGGGGAGCTGTTTTTT
CASSVDGQPTGELFF
>TRBJ1-2|once|TRBV5-8|-
TGTGCCAGCAGCTGGGGGGCCGGCGTGGGCTACACCTTC
CASSWGAGVGYTF
>TRBJ1-4|once|TRBV7-6|-
TGTGCCAGCAGCTTAAGGGACGGTAATGAAAAACTGTTTTTT
CASSLRDGNEKLFF
>TRBJ2-1|-|TRBV18|TRBD2
TGTGCCAGCTCATGGACTAGCGGGACAAATGAGCAGTTCTTC
CASSWTSGTNEQFF
>TRBJ2-1|-|TRBV6-1|-
TGTGCCAGCACCCGGGGACCGTACAATGAGCAGTTCTTC
CASTRGPYNEQFF
>TRBJ2-1|-|TRBV27|TRBD2
TGTGCCAGCAGTTTCCGGACTAGCGGGAGAGGAACGTACAATGAGCAGTTCTTC
CASSFRTSGRGTYNEQFF
>TRBJ1-3|-|TRBV7-8|-
TGTGCCAGCAGCTTAGTGGGGGGATCCTACTCTGGAAACACCATATATTTT
CASSLVGGSYSGNTIYF
>TRBJ1-1|-|TRBV5-1|TRBD1
TGCGCCAGCAGGCCTATACCCGGGACAGGGGGCCCTGAAGCTTTCTTT
CASRPIPGTGGPEAFF
>TRBJ1-1|-|TRBV7-3|-
TGTGCCAGCAGCCCGGGGGTTGGACAGGAAGCTTTCTTT
CASSPGVGQEAFF
>TRBJ1-3|-|TRBV4-3|TRBD1
TGCGCCAGCAGCCAGGGACAGGATGGAAACACCATATATTTT
CASSQGQDGNTIYF
>TRBJ2-1|-|TRBV30|TRBD2
TGTGCCTGGAGTGGGAGCCTAGCGGGAGTGTACAATGAGCAGTTCTTC
CAWSGSLAGVYNEQFF
>TRBJ2-1|-|TRBV18|-
TGTGCCAGCTCACCGGGACCCTCCTACAATGAGCAGTTCTTC
CASSPGPSYNEQFF
>TRBJ1-1|-|TRBV28|TRBD1
TGTGCCAGCAGCACAGGGGGCACTGAAGCTTTCTTT
CASSTGGTEAFF